This record looks at one TCR beta chain sequence and its context. Its antigen is still unknown. This sample stems from a study of identifying expanded T cells in peripheral blood. General study results and limits: Over about two and four weeks, about 15 and 19 clones changed, versus 1.2 between replicates. Variance in clone template counts between roughly 2-week samples significantly increased with total template count across all healthy donors.

Only in-frame clones appear in the TCRdb table, and some are missing; sequencing was by immunoSEQ multiplex PCR. The sample carries tens of thousands of clones, 88% recorded once. The germline V gene has CDR1 SGHVS and CDR2 FNYEAQ. Trimming cost V 6 bases and J 7 bases; bases outside gene matches: 4. This CDR3 is 14 amino acids long. During the collection period, no donor immune events like infections were recorded. The source of this sequence is a person aged 18-70 years in good health. Material for sequencing was blood. V and J are TRBV7-6 and TRBJ1-6, with 9 bases that match TRBD1. The CDR3 region is CASSRQGVNSPLHF. In DNA, the CDR3 is TGTGCCAGCAGTCGACAGGGGGTAAATTCACCCCTCCACTTT.